This TCR beta chain was obtained from a study of human T cells and chemical hapten exposure. Time point reported: patch test 2, 6 weeks after DPC sensitization. Treatment: therapeutic diphenylcyclopropenone sensitization with weekly scalp DPC. TCRdb independently ran MiXCR on the RACE reads; one entry per CDR3 protein. The sample lists 85,000 to 95,000 distinct CDR3 sequences, approximately 11% occurring once. The CDR3 is 14 amino acids. Per the germline V gene, CDR1 is SGDLS and CDR2 is YYNGEE. Between the trimmed V and J ends, which lost 0 bases and 4 bases, there was a span of 8 bases. The chain carries TRBV9 and TRBJ2-1; tentatively, D is TRBD2 (5 bases). This specimen consisted of whole blood, obtained in connection with sensitization to the hapten diphenylcyclopropenone (DPC). This sequence was found in a middle-aged man with alopecia areata. Some clones in this sample may be carry-over from other donors' samples. DNA of the CDR3: TGTGCCAGCAGCGTAGGGGGAGATTACAATGAGCAGTTCTTC. It encodes CASSVGGDYNEQFF.